The 31 T cell receptor beta chains below were found in one sample sequenced in a study of PD-1 blockade in classical Hodgkin lymphoma. Time point indicated: newly diagnosed, previously untreated cHL patient sample. The study purified CD4+ T cells from thawed PBMCs using magnetic negative selection. The method was immunoSEQ multiplex PCR; TCRdb's version includes in-frame clones alone and lacks a portion of them. In the table there are around 20,000 clones, 89% of which are singletons. Sequenced sample: CD4+ T cells from blood. Receptors originate from a human donor with classical Hodgkin lymphoma.

The chain uses TRBV2 and TRBJ1-2, with D unclear. Trimming took off 8 bases at V and 2 bases at J, with 9 bases between the two ends. The length of the CDR3 is 12 residues. Per the germline V gene, CDR1 is SNHLY and CDR2 is FYNNEI. CDR3 sequence reads: CASLGENYGYTF. The CDR3 DNA reads TGTGCCAGCTTGGGAGAGAACTATGGCTACACCTTC.

The V gene is TRBV10-3, the J gene TRBJ2-7, with TRBD2 matching 8 bases. The CDR3 runs to 15 residues. Trimming removed 3 bases from V and 5 bases from J; junction bases left unmatched: 9. The germline CDR1 and CDR2 sequences are ENHRY and SYGVKD. DNA of the CDR3: TGTGCCATCAGTGAACTTAGCGGGATTCCCAACGAGCAGTACTTC. This gives the protein CAISELSGIPNEQYF.

The rearrangement joins TRBV5-4 to TRBJ1-6; D is unclear. Germline V CDR1 and CDR2: SGHNT, YYREEE (reference sequence). The CDR3 is 15 residues long. V was cut by 4 bases and J by 0 bases, with 8 bases left in between. CDR3 nucleotide sequence: TGTGCCAGCAGCCAGAGGAGCTCCTATAATTCACCCCTCCACTTT. This gives the protein CASSQRSSYNSPLHF.

This CDR3 reads CASSVRGVGGELFF. The CDR3 region has the DNA TGTGCCAGCAGTGTTAGAGGAGTTGGCGGGGAGCTGTTTTTT. The chain recombines TRBV6-1 with TRBJ2-2; D unresolved. The CDR3 sequence is 14 residues long. The V gene's germline CDR1 is MNHNS and CDR2 SASEGT. Trimming shortened V by 4 bases and J by 7 bases, and 13 bases separated the two germline ends.

V and J are TRBV27 and TRBJ2-1; 8 bases are a match to TRBD2. With 1 base clipped from V and 8 bases from J, the junction kept 13 bases outside the gene matches. CDR1 is MNHEY and CDR2 is SMNVEV in the germline V gene (reference sequence). The CDR3 has 17 residues. The CDR3 sequence: CASSLYPAGGIKDEQFF. CDR3 nucleotide sequence: TGTGCCAGCAGTTTATACCCCGCGGGAGGTATCAAGGATGAGCAGTTCTTC.

The chain joins TRBV5-1 to TRBJ1-1; D is ambiguous. V lost 0 bases and J 4 bases, leaving 7 bases between the germline ends. The CDR3 runs 13 residues. CDR1 is SGHRS, CDR2 YFSETQ, per germline. CDR3 amino acids: CASSLVRSTEAFF. For the CDR3, the DNA is TGCGCCAGCAGCTTGGTCAGGTCCACTGAAGCTTTCTTT.

The genes are TRBV6-6 and TRBJ1-2, with 7 bases lining up with TRBD1. Germline loops: CDR1 MNHNY, CDR2 SVGAGI (reference sequence). Trimming cost V 7 bases and J 7 bases; bases outside gene matches: 12. CDR3 length: 14 amino acids. The DNA of the CDR3 is TGTGCCAGCACTCAACCGGAGGGGGCAGGTGGCTACACCTTC. Protein product: CASTQPEGAGGYTF.

The genes are TRBV28 and TRBJ2-3; D remains unclear. CDR1 is MDHEN, CDR2 SYDVKM, per germline. V was cut by 3 bases and J by 1 base, with 11 bases left in between. The length of the CDR3 is 15 residues. Here the CDR3 reads CASSFSAGRTDTQYF. The DNA for the CDR3 is TGTGCCAGCAGTTTCTCTGCCGGGCGCACAGATACGCAGTATTTT.

This chain connects TRBV28 to TRBJ2-5, with D possibly TRBD2 on 6 matching bases. The CDR3 loop spans 14 amino acids. The V gene's germline CDR1 is MDHEN and CDR2 SYDVKM. V lost 7 bases, J lost 7 bases, and 19 bases lay in between. The CDR3 protein is CASNEPGRGGTQYF. CDR3 sequence (DNA): TGTGCCAGCAACGAACCGGGGCGGGGTGGGACCCAGTACTTC.

The gene calls are TRBV7-9 and TRBJ2-4; no firm D call. Germline V lookup: CDR1 SEHNR, CDR2 FQNEAQ (reference sequence). The CDR3 extends over 16 amino acids. V was shortened by 2 bases and J by 3 bases, with 14 bases between the two germline ends. CDR3 in DNA: TGTGCCAGCAGCTTAAGCCTCCGGACCCACAAAAACATTCAGTACTTC. Its protein product is CASSLSLRTHKNIQYF.

The chain links TRBV7-2 to TRBJ2-7, with 10 bases matching TRBD1. Germline CDR1 reads SGHTA; CDR2 reads FQGNSA. The trim removed 8 bases at V and 3 bases at J, leaving 4 bases unmatched. This CDR3 has 13 residues. The CDR3 DNA follows: TGTGCCAGCGGTTGGACAGGGGGCTACGAGCAGTACTTC. It codes for CASGWTGGYEQYF.

The genes are TRBV2 and TRBJ1-4, with D perhaps matching TRBD1 (5 bases). There are 13 residues in the CDR3. Deletions cut 4 bases from V and 8 bases from J, with 11 bases between. Germline V gene lookup returns CDR1 SNHLY and CDR2 FYNNEI. CDR3 sequence (DNA): TGTGCCAGCAGTGGGGGACGGACAGAAAAACTGTTTTTT. As protein: CASSGGRTEKLFF.

The gene calls are TRBV30 and TRBJ2-7; no clear D gene. This CDR3 spans 14 amino acids. V was trimmed by 5 bases and J by 4 bases, leaving 18 bases between them. Germline V gene data show CDR1 as GTSNPN and CDR2 as SVGIG (reference sequence). The CDR3, as DNA: TGTGCCTGGGGCCCCGGCAGGCGATCATACGAGCAGTACTTC. The encoded protein is CAWGPGRRSYEQYF.

This chain connects TRBV5-4 to TRBJ2-2; D is unclear. Germline V CDR1 and CDR2: SGHNT, YYREEE (reference sequence). V was pared by 3 bases and J by 6 bases, with 9 bases between. The CDR3 runs to 13 residues. The CDR3 loop is CASSSDPPGELFF. The CDR3, as DNA: TGTGCCAGCAGCTCAGATCCGCCCGGGGAGCTGTTTTTT. Together with reference TRBV5-4 and TRBJ2-2, the CDR3 gives the full variable domain: ETGVTQSPTHLIKTRGQQVTLRCSSQSGHNTVSWYQQALGQGPQFIFQYYREEENGRGNFPPRFSGLQFPNYSSELNVNALELDDSALYLCASSSDPPGELFFGEGSRLTVL.

The rearrangement uses TRBV11-2 and TRBJ2-3, with a tentative D call TRBD2 (7 bases). V was pared by 8 bases and J by 4 bases, with 19 bases between. CDR1 and CDR2 (germline): SGHAT, FQNNGV. The CDR3 runs to 15 residues. CDR3 loop: CASRPGAGRADTQYF. CDR3 sequence (DNA): TGTGCCAGCCGACCGGGGGCAGGGAGGGCAGATACGCAGTATTTT.

V gene TRBV6-6 combines with J gene TRBJ2-3; D is perhaps TRBD2 (6 bases). Deletions cut 6 bases from V and 1 base from J, with 14 bases between. The CDR3 contains 15 residues. Germline V lookup: CDR1 MNHNY, CDR2 SVGAGI (reference sequence). CDR3 in amino acids: CASSSGTGRTDTQYF. CDR3 coding DNA: TGTGCCAGCAGCTCCGGGACTGGGCGCACAGATACGCAGTATTTT.

The chain is built from TRBV25-1 and TRBJ1-1; D might be TRBD1 (5 bases). V dropped 1 base and J dropped 4 bases, with 10 bases sitting between them. Germline values: CDR1 MGHDK, CDR2 SYGVNS. The CDR3 runs to 14 residues. The CDR3 here is CASSEWAGSTEAFF. The CDR3 nucleotides read TGTGCCAGCAGTGAATGGGCAGGGAGCACTGAAGCTTTCTTT.

This chain joins TRBV6-1 and TRBJ1-5; D is uncertain. Germline values: CDR1 MNHNS, CDR2 SASEGT. This CDR3 spans 14 amino acids. Between the trimmed V and J ends, which lost 2 bases and 4 bases, there was a span of 9 bases. CDR3 bases: TGTGCCAGCAGTGAAACGTGGGTAAATCAGCCCCAGCATTTT. It codes for CASSETWVNQPQHF.

The chain uses TRBV6-5 and TRBJ1-1; D gene ambiguous. CDR1 is MNHEY, CDR2 SVGAGI, per germline. V gave up 2 bases and J gave up 4 bases, with 11 bases separating them. The CDR3 has 14 residues. CDR3 amino acids: CASSYTLPATEAFF. For the CDR3, the DNA is TGTGCCAGCAGTTACACCCTCCCAGCCACTGAAGCTTTCTTT.

The genes are TRBV28 and TRBJ2-1; 8 nucleotides line up with TRBD1. CDR3 length: 15 residues. Germline V gives CDR1 MDHEN, CDR2 SYDVKM. V shed 6 bases, J shed 8 bases, and the junction held 12 bases outside the gene matches. The CDR3 DNA reads TGTGCCAGCAGCCCCGCGGGACAGGACCTGGATGAGCAGTTCTTC. It is translated as CASSPAGQDLDEQFF.

The chain links TRBV7-2 to TRBJ1-2, with 8 bases matching TRBD1. With V trimmed by 4 bases and J by 4 bases, 5 bases remained unmatched. The CDR3 is 14 amino acids. In germline, CDR1 is SGHTA, CDR2 FQGNSA. The CDR3 region is CASSYQGAVYGYTF. In nucleotides, the CDR3 is TGTGCCAGCAGCTACCAGGGGGCGGTCTATGGCTACACCTTC.

The J gene is TRBJ1-4, the V gene TRBV15; D gene ambiguous. The CDR3 loop spans 16 amino acids. V gave up 0 bases and J gave up 4 bases, with 12 bases separating them. The germline CDR1 and CDR2 sequences are LNHNV and YYDKDF (reference sequence). This CDR3 reads CATSRDWLANNEKLFF. In DNA, the CDR3 is TGTGCCACCAGCAGAGATTGGCTGGCAAATAATGAAAAACTGTTTTTT.

The rearrangement uses TRBV10-3 and TRBJ1-2; D is undetermined. The CDR3 totals 14 residues. Trimming left V 6 bases short and J 3 bases short, with 14 bases between. Germline V CDR1 and CDR2: ENHRY, SYGVKD. The CDR3 reads CAISLSRVDYGYTF. The CDR3 nucleotides read TGTGCCATCAGCCTGAGTCGAGTGGACTATGGCTACACCTTC.

The chain couples TRBV9 to TRBJ1-1; no reliable D call. Looked up from germline, CDR1 is SGDLS and CDR2 is YYNGEE. CDR3 length: 13 residues. V was trimmed by 1 base and J by 0 bases, leaving 4 bases between them. The CDR3 loop reads CASSVLLNTEAFF. The CDR3, as DNA: TGTGCCAGCAGCGTATTGTTGAACACTGAAGCTTTCTTT.

The CDR3 here is CASSLGTPLHF. Written as DNA, the CDR3 is TGTGCCAGCAGCTTAGGAACACCCCTCCACTTT. The chain joins TRBV11-3 to TRBJ1-6; no clear D gene. The CDR3 runs 11 residues. Germline CDR1 reads SGHNT; CDR2 reads YENEEA. The V end was cut by 1 base, the J end by 11 bases, with 3 bases between.

With respect to this clone: The junction differs from germline at one of its ends, possibly a read error. The V gene is TRBV7-1, the J gene TRBJ1-2; D gene unclear. TRBV7-1 is sorted into the ORF group, with uncertain function. This CDR3 is built from 15 residues. DNA of the CDR3: TGTGCCAGCAGCTTAGGTTGGGGAGGACTAGGTGGCCACACCTTC. Protein sequence: CASSLGWGGLGGHTF.

The chain employs TRBV2 and TRBJ2-1, with D tentatively TRBD1 (6 bases). V was cut by 11 bases and J by 5 bases, with 16 bases left in between. The CDR3 is 13 amino acids. Germline V CDR1 and CDR2: SNHLY, FYNNEI. CDR3 nucleotides: TGTGCCTTGAAAAACAGGGCTAACAATGAGCAGTTCTTC. This gives the protein CALKNRANNEQFF.

V usage is TRBV10-1 and J usage is TRBJ2-7; D possibly uses TRBD1 or TRBD2 (5 bases each). The CDR3 sequence is 14 residues long. Trimming shortened V by 6 bases and J by 5 bases, and 17 bases separated the two germline ends. Looked up from germline, CDR1 is WNHNN and CDR2 is SYGVQD (reference sequence). CDR3 sequence reads: CASRPRGSRHEQYF. The CDR3 nucleotides read TGCGCCAGCAGGCCGAGGGGAAGCCGCCACGAGCAGTACTTC.

The CDR3 DNA reads as TGTGCCAGCAGCGTATATACAGAAGAGACCCAGTACTTC. Translating gives CASSVYTEETQYF. This rearrangement joins TRBV9 to TRBJ2-5; the D is unclear. Germline CDR1 SGDLS, CDR2 YYNGEE. The CDR3 consists of 13 residues. Trimming removed 1 base at V and 3 bases at J, with 7 bases between.

This clone was seen only once. V and J are TRBV6-6 and TRBJ2-5; unclear D gene. Trimming took 8 bases from V and 2 from J, leaving 12 bases between them. Germline CDR1 reads MNHNY; CDR2 reads SVGAGI (reference sequence). The CDR3 spans 13 residues. For the CDR3, the DNA is TGTGCCAGCTCCCCCCGCTCGCAAGAGACCCAGTACTTC. Protein sequence: CASSPRSQETQYF.

CDR3 protein: CATSTDWLAGYNEQFF. The CDR3 nucleotides read TGTGCCACCTCGACCGACTGGTTAGCGGGGTACAATGAGCAGTTCTTC. The gene calls are TRBV6-4 and TRBJ2-1, with 8 bases that match TRBD2. The CDR3 extends over 16 amino acids. V was pared by 10 bases and J by 4 bases, with 15 bases of the junction left unmatched. Per germline, CDR1 MRHNA and CDR2 SNTAGT.